This TCR beta chain was recovered during a study of T cell repertoires in cytomegalovirus infection. In the study overall: Recently identified HLA-C-restricted CMV epitopes and well-studied HLA-B-restricted CMV epitopes were used by the study. Indications came from public TCR beta signatures; they pointed to CMV infection and to a matching HLA type.

Study-wide results and caveats: Summed frequency of public TCR beta families distinguished CMV carriers with the relevant HLA. The ex vivo response showed dominance by HLA-C-restricted CMV-specific TCR beta clonotypes.

V lost 1 base and J lost 6; bases outside the gene matches: 1. The CDR3 has 13 residues. Germline-derived CDR1 and CDR2 are MGHRA and YSYEKL. Turning to this clonotype: Antigen: not known.

TCRdb reprocessed the reads with MiXCR, giving one entry per CDR3 protein. The sample lists around 770,000 distinct CDR3 sequences; about 29% were seen once. The receptor was derived from a human donor in good health (CMV status not recorded). Some clones in this sample may be carry-over from other donors' samples. This specimen was cultured CD8+ T cells from PBMCs, taken from culture after CMV antigen stimulation. The rearrangement joins TRBV4-1 to TRBJ1-2, with TRBD1 matching 8 bases. For the CDR3, the DNA is TGCGCCAGCAGCCAAGCAGGGGGCGATGGCTACACCTTC. Protein product: CASSQAGGDGYTF.